Following are 27 T cell receptor beta chains from one sample sequenced in a study of glioma-infiltrating T cells. Amplification of TCR alpha and beta CDR3 regions from RNA used iRepertoire nested multiplex PCR. TCRdb itself ran the multiplex PCR reads through MiXCR, one entry per CDR3 protein. Among roughly 190,000 distinct CDR3 sequences listed, over 25% were seen once. The sequencing sample was made of glioma tissue, nonneoplastic brain tissue, or PBMCs (not recorded which). The origin of the receptors is a human donor with low-grade glioma or glioblastoma, undergoing nonglioma brain surgery, or in good health (not recorded which).

On this clonotype itself: The junction shows a germline mismatch at one end, possibly a read error. The rearrangement joins TRBV28 to TRBJ1-5; D gene uncertain. This CDR3 has 14 residues. Germline values: CDR1 MDHEN, CDR2 SYDVKM. The CDR3: CASRRKGPNQPQPF. CDR3 nucleotide sequence: TGTGCCAGCAGGCGAAAGGGTCCAAATCAGCCCCAGCCTTTT.

At least ten counts were recorded for this clonotype. The J gene is TRBJ1-2, the V gene TRBV7-2; D not certain. This CDR3 contains 18 residues. V lost 3 bases to trimming and J lost 0 bases, with 20 bases between them. Germline-derived CDR1 and CDR2 are SGHTA and FQGNSA. In DNA form, the CDR3 reads TGTGCCAGCAGCTTCGGATCCGGCAGGACCTCAGCTAACTATGGCTACACCTTC. Amino acids: CASSFGSGRTSANYGYTF.

Note on this clonotype: A read error may explain this, as a much larger clone is one base away. The rearrangement joins TRBV20-1 to TRBJ2-1, with D tentatively TRBD1 or TRBD2 (5 bases each). CDR1 is DFQATT and CDR2 is SNEGSKA in the germline V gene (reference sequence). The CDR3 loop spans 12 amino acids. For the CDR3, the DNA is TGCAGTGTTAGAGATCTGGGGGATGAGCAGTTCTTC. Translating gives CSVRDLGDEQFF.

This clonotype was recorded many times. The chain carries TRBV6-2 or TRBV6-3 and TRBJ2-5; D is uncertain. The CDR3 runs 11 residues. V was cut by 6 bases and J by 3 bases, with 5 bases left in between. Germline V CDR1 and CDR2: MNHEY, SVGEGT. In DNA, the CDR3 is TGTGCCAGCAGGATGAAAGAGACCCAGTACTTC. Translating gives CASRMKETQYF.

This clonotype was recorded at least ten times. The V and J genes are TRBV6-2 or TRBV6-3 and TRBJ2-7; possibly TRBD2 for D (5 bases). The CDR3 is 13 amino acids. Deletions cut 6 bases from V and 4 bases from J, with 13 bases between. The V gene's germline CDR1 is MNHEY and CDR2 SVGEGT. CDR3 residues: CASSRERGYEQYF. CDR3 nucleotide sequence: TGTGCCAGCAGCCGCGAGAGAGGGTACGAGCAGTACTTC.

A word on this clonotype: The junction departs from the called germline gene at one end, perhaps through a read error. The rearrangement joins TRBV18 to TRBJ2-7; D remains ambiguous. Germline V gene sequence: CDR1 KGHSH, CDR2 LQKENI. The CDR3 consists of 12 residues. Written as DNA, the CDR3 is TGTGCCAGCTCACCCCAGCATCTCGAGCAGTGCTTC. Translation: CASSPQHLEQCF.

V and J are TRBV19 and TRBJ2-5, with a weak D call TRBD1 (5 bases). V lost 10 bases and J lost 1, with 13 bases in between. The germline CDR1 and CDR2 sequences are LNHDA and SQIVND (reference sequence). This CDR3 has 13 residues. The chain's CDR3 is CATNDRPQETQYF. CDR3 sequence (DNA): TGTGCCACTAATGACAGACCCCAAGAGACCCAGTACTTC.

This chain links TRBV6-4 with TRBJ2-3; D gene uncertain. The CDR3 is 14 residues long. Trimming removed 6 bases from V and 2 bases from J, with 12 bases in between. The germline V gene has CDR1 MRHNA and CDR2 SNTAGT. The DNA for the CDR3 is TGTGCCAGCAGCGAGACCCTCTACACAGATACGCAGTATTTT. Its translation is CASSETLYTDTQYF.

The rearrangement uses TRBV4-1 and TRBJ2-7, with 10 positions matching TRBD1. The CDR3 totals 17 residues. The ends lost 0 bases at V and 1 base at J; junction bases unmatched: 6. Germline CDR1 reads MGHRA; CDR2 reads YSYEKL. The DNA for the CDR3 is TGCGCCAGCAGCCAAGATCCCGGGACAGGGGTATCCTACGAGCAGTACTTC. It yields the protein CASSQDPGTGVSYEQYF.

In regard to this clonotype: One base away lies a much larger clone, so this may be a sequencing read error. Likely a read error: the CDR3 ends without its conserved phenylalanine or tryptophan. The chain carries TRBV10-3 and TRBJ2-7; D is possibly TRBD1 (5 bases). This CDR3 is 13 amino acids long. Germline assignment: CDR1 ENHRY and CDR2 SYGVKD. V dropped 4 bases and J dropped 0 bases, with 7 bases sitting between them. DNA of the CDR3: TGTGCCATCAGTGGACAGAGCTCCTACGAGCAGTACCTC. Its translation is CAISGQSSYEQYL.

The table lists this clonotype with a few counts. The chain uses TRBV29-1 and TRBJ1-2; 11 nucleotides agree with TRBD1. In germline, CDR1 is SQVTM, CDR2 ANQGSEA. This CDR3 region has 17 residues. J was trimmed by 2 bases and V by 3 bases; bases with no gene match: 11. The CDR3 reads CSVERVGDRGVNYGYTF. CDR3 sequence (DNA): TGCAGCGTTGAGCGGGTCGGGGACAGGGGGGTCAACTATGGCTACACCTTC.

As regards this clonotype: With a much larger clone just one base away, this may be a read error. The J gene is TRBJ2-1, the V gene TRBV11-1, with TRBD2 matching over 7 bases. The V gene end was trimmed by 3 bases and the J gene end by 3 bases; junction bases not matched to a gene: 5. The CDR3 length is 15 residues. CDR1 is SGHAT and CDR2 is FQDESV in the germline V gene (reference sequence). This chain's CDR3 is CASSFGGKGYNEQFF. The CDR3 bases are TGTGCCAGCAGCTTCGGGGGGAAAGGCTACAATGAGCAGTTCTTC.

At least ten counts were recorded for this clonotype. V and J are TRBV3-1 and TRBJ2-3; maybe TRBD1 (6 bases). CDR1 is LGHDT and CDR2 is YNNKEL in the germline V gene (reference sequence). CDR3 length: 15 residues. V lost 1 base, J lost 3 bases, and 11 bases lay in between. CDR3 region: CASSQGQGSTDTQYF. CDR3 nucleotide sequence: TGTGCCAGCAGCCAAGGGCAGGGGAGTACAGATACGCAGTATTTT.

At least ten counts were recorded for this clonotype. V and J are TRBV7-9 and TRBJ2-3, with a weak D call TRBD1 (5 bases). Trimming took 5 bases from V and 4 from J, leaving 10 bases between them. The V gene's germline CDR1 is SEHNR and CDR2 FQNEAQ (reference sequence). The CDR3 loop spans 13 amino acids. CDR3 in amino acids: CASSRGHADTQYF. CDR3 bases: TGTGCCAGCAGCCGAGGACACGCAGATACGCAGTATTTT. The variable domain in full, with the rest retrieved from reference TRBV7-9 and TRBJ2-3, is DTGVSQNPRHKITKRGQNVTFRCDPISEHNRLYWYRQTLGQGPEFLTYFQNEAQLEKSRLLSDRFSAERPKGSFSTLEIQRTEQGDSAMYLCASSRGHADTQYFGPGTRLTVL.

This chain connects TRBV4-1 to TRBJ2-1; unclear D gene. Germline-derived CDR1 and CDR2 are MGHRA and YSYEKL. The CDR3 is made up of 15 amino acids. V dropped 0 bases and J dropped 3 bases, with 9 bases sitting between them. CDR3 residues: CASSQDPVVYNEQFF. In DNA, the CDR3 is TGCGCCAGCAGCCAAGATCCAGTCGTCTACAATGAGCAGTTCTTC.

This clonotype was observed at least ten times. This chain links TRBV7-9 with TRBJ2-7; weak D call: TRBD2 (7 bases). The CDR3 is 15 amino acids. The germline V gene has CDR1 SEHNR and CDR2 FQNEAQ (reference sequence). With 1 base removed from V and 3 bases from J, the gap between germline ends came to 13 bases. The CDR3 region has the DNA TGTGCCAGCAGCTTAGAGGGGGGGCTCGGCTACGAGCAGTACTTC. Protein: CASSLEGGLGYEQYF. Together with reference TRBV7-9 and TRBJ2-7, the CDR3 gives the full variable domain: DTGVSQNPRHKITKRGQNVTFRCDPISEHNRLYWYRQTLGQGPEFLTYFQNEAQLEKSRLLSDRFSAERPKGSFSTLEIQRTEQGDSAMYLCASSLEGGLGYEQYFGPGTRLTVT.

In this sample, this clonotype turned up many times. This sequence joins TRBV7-2 and TRBJ2-3; 10 positions agree with TRBD1. The junction had 10 bases not matched to a gene; V was cut back by 5 bases and J by 2 bases. This CDR3 has 17 amino acids. Germline V gene data show CDR1 as SGHTA and CDR2 as FQGNSA. DNA for the CDR3: TGTGCCAGCAGCCCAGTACCCGGGACAGGGGACACAGATACGCAGTATTTT. Translating gives CASSPVPGTGDTDTQYF.

Concerning this clonotype: At one boundary the junction diverges from the germline segment, which might be a read error. This sequence joins TRBV20-1 and TRBJ2-1; D is perhaps TRBD1 (6 bases). There are 10 residues in the CDR3. Germline assignment: CDR1 DFQATT and CDR2 SNEGSKA (reference sequence). CDR3 DNA sequence: TGCAGTTCTCCAAGGACAGAGCAGCTCTTC. It translates to CSSPRTEQLF.

Note on this clonotype: At one boundary the junction diverges from the germline segment, which might be a read error. The chain uses TRBV3-1 and TRBJ1-3; 8 nucleotides agree with TRBD1. This CDR3 contains 15 residues. From germline, CDR1 is LGHDT and CDR2 YNNKEL (reference sequence). DNA of the CDR3: TGTGCCAGCAGCCGAGAGACAGGGGCTGGAGACACCATATATTTT. Encoded protein: CASSRETGAGDTIYF.

In its sample, this clonotype was seen many times. This chain connects TRBV6-2 or TRBV6-3 to TRBJ1-4; possible D gene TRBD1, 5 bases. The V and J ends lost 6 bases and 6 bases respectively, with 17 bases between them. Germline V gives CDR1 MNHEY, CDR2 SVGEGT. The CDR3 contains 15 residues. CDR3 DNA: TGTGCCAGCAGAACATCCGGGACGCTGGATGAAAAACTGTTTTTT. It encodes CASRTSGTLDEKLFF.

This clonotype was seen many times. The chain employs TRBV28 and TRBJ2-3, with D uncertain. The germline V gene encodes CDR1 MDHEN and CDR2 SYDVKM. V was cut by 7 bases and J by 0 bases, with 14 bases left in between. CDR3 length: 15 amino acids. The CDR3 DNA is TGTGCCAGCATCCCCGGTGGAGCTAGCACAGATACGCAGTATTTT. This encodes CASIPGGASTDTQYF.

This clonotype was seen many times. This chain joins TRBV6-2 or TRBV6-3 and TRBJ2-1; 10 bases are shared with TRBD2. Trimming took 4 bases from V and 9 from J; bases not matched to a gene: 6. Germline values: CDR1 MNHEY, CDR2 SVGEGT. This CDR3 is built from 14 residues. The chain's CDR3 is CASSSSSGSAEQFF. The CDR3 DNA sequence: TGTGCCAGCAGTTCTTCTAGCGGGAGCGCTGAGCAGTTCTTC.

This clonotype was found once. The CDR3 end shows no conserved phenylalanine or tryptophan, and so a read error is likely. The chain joins TRBV9 to TRBJ2-7; D unclear. This CDR3 contains 15 residues. CDR1 SGDLS and CDR2 YYNGEE come from the germline V gene. CDR3 nucleotides: TGTGCCAGCAGAGTAGGCACTCAGAGGTCCTACGAGCAGTACTTA. It yields the protein CASRVGTQRSYEQYL.

This clonotype was found many times. CDR3 region: CSAPRPLTGSYEQYF. The CDR3 region has the DNA TGCAGTGCTCCACGGCCCTTGACAGGGTCCTACGAGCAGTACTTC. The J gene is TRBJ2-7, the V gene TRBV20-1, with 7 nucleotides matching TRBD1. Germline trimming cut 5 bases from V and 1 base from J; bases unmatched to any gene: 11. Germline CDR1 is DFQATT and CDR2 is SNEGSKA (reference sequence). The CDR3 is 15 residues long.

This clonotype was seen many times. V is TRBV4-3 and J is TRBJ2-7, with 9 bases aligning to TRBD2. V dropped 1 base and J dropped 2; count of bases not matched to a gene: 12. The CDR3 runs 18 residues. Germline V gene lookup returns CDR1 LGHNA and CDR2 YSLEER. The CDR3 nucleotides read TGCGCCAGCAGCCAAGTTCCGGCTAGCGGGGAGGGAACCTACGAGCAGTACTTC. It translates to CASSQVPASGEGTYEQYF.

This clonotype was seen at least ten times. V is TRBV20-1 and J is TRBJ2-5, with TRBD1 matching 9 bases. Germline lookup yields CDR1 DFQATT and CDR2 SNEGSKA (reference sequence). V shed 8 bases, J shed 5 bases, and the junction held 9 bases outside the gene matches. This CDR3 contains 13 residues. This chain's CDR3 is CSPQDRGLETQYF. The CDR3 DNA follows: TGCAGTCCGCAGGACAGGGGTTTGGAGACCCAGTACTTC.

This clonotype was seen at least ten times. The gene calls are TRBV7-2 and TRBJ2-2, with 8 bases matching TRBD2. Germline CDR1 is SGHTA and CDR2 is FQGNSA. The CDR3 consists of 16 residues. V dropped 1 base and J dropped 3; count of bases not matched to a gene: 4. CDR3 DNA: TGTGCCAGCAGCTTAGGTCCAGCGGGAGACACCGGGGAGCTGTTTTTT. Amino acid sequence: CASSLGPAGDTGELFF.